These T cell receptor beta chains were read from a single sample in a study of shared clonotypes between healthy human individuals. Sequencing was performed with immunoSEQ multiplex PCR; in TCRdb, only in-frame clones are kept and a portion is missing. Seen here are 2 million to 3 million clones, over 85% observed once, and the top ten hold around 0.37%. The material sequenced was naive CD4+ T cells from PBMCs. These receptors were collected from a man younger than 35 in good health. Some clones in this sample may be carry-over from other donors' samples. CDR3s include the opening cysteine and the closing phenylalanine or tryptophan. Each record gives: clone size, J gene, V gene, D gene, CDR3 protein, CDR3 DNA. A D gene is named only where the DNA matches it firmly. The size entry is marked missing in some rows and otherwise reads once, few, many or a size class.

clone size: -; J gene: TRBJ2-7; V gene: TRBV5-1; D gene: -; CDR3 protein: CASSFVSGNYEQYF; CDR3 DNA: TGCGCCAGCAGCTTCGTTAGCGGTAACTACGAGCAGTACTTC
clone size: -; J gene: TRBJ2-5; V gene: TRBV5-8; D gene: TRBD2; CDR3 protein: CASSLGLAGLETQYF; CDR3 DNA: TGTGCCAGCAGCTTGGGACTAGCGGGACTCGAGACCCAGTACTTC
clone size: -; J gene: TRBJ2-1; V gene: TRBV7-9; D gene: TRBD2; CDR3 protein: CASSSSYREGINNEQFF; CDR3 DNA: TGTGCCAGCAGCAGCTCCTACCGGGAGGGCATTAACAATGAGCAGTTCTTC
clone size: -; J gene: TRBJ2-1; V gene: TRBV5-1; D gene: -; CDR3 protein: CASSLFGTMYNEQFF; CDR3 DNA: TGCGCCAGCAGCTTGTTTGGGACAATGTACAATGAGCAGTTCTTC
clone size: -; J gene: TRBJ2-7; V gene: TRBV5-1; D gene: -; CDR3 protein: CASSSGQPTPPYEQYF; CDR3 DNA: TGCGCCAGCAGCTCGGGACAACCAACACCTCCCTACGAGCAGTACTTC
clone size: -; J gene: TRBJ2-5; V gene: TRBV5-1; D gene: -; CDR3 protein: CASSRGSWDSLFDQYF; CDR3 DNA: TGCGCCAGCAGTCGGGGGTCCTGGGACAGTCTTTTCGACCAGTACTTC
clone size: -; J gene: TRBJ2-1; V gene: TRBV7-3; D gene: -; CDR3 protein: CASSQGDWSYNEQFF; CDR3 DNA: TGTGCCAGCAGCCAAGGGGACTGGTCCTACAATGAGCAGTTCTTC
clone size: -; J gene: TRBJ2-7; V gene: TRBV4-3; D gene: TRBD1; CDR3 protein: CASSQRTGKYEQYF; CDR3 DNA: TGCGCCAGCAGCCAACGGACAGGAAAATACGAGCAGTACTTC
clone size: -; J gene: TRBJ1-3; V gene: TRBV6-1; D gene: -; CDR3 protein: CASSEGSSGNTIYF; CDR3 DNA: TGTGCCAGCAGTGAAGGCAGCTCTGGAAACACCATATATTTT
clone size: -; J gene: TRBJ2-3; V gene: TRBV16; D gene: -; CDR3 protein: CASSSYGTDTQYF; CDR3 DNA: TGTGCCAGCAGCTCTTATGGCACAGATACGCAGTATTTT
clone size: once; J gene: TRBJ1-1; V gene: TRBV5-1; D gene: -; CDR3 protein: CASSPREGRAEAFF; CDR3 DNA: TGCGCCAGCAGCCCTAGAGAGGGGAGGGCTGAAGCTTTCTTT
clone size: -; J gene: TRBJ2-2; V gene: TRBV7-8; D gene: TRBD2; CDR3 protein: CASSPLREAFGELFF; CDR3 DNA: TGTGCCAGCAGCCCACTGCGGGAGGCCTTCGGGGAGCTGTTTTTT